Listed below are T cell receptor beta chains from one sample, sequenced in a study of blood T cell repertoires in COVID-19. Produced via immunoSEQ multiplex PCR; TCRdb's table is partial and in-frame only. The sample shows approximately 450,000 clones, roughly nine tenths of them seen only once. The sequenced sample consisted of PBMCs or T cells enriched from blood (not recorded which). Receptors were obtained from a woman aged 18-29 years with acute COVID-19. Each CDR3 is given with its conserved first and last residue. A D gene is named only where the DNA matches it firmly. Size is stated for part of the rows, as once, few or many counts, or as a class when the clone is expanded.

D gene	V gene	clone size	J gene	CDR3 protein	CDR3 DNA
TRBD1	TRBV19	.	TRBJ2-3	CASSIRDRGTDTQYF	TGTGCCAGTAGTATCCGGGACAGGGGCACAGATACGCAGTATTTT
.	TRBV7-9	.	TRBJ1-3	CASSPQGSGNTIYF	TGTGCCAGCAGCCCACAGGGCTCTGGAAACACCATATATTTT
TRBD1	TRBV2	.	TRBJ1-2	CASSPTGGPYGYTF	TGTGCCAGCAGTCCGACAGGGGGCCCCTATGGCTACACCTTC
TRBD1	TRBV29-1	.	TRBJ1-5	CSVTLTGSGNQPQHF	TGCAGCGTCACCCTGACAGGGAGTGGCAATCAGCCCCAGCATTTT
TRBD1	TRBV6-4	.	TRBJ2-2	CASSGTGSGELFF	TGTGCCAGCAGTGGGACAGGGTCCGGGGAGCTGTTTTTT
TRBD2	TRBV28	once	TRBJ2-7	CASSPLGAGGSYEQYF	TGTGCCAGCAGTCCCCTTGGAGCGGGAGGGTCCTACGAGCAGTACTTC
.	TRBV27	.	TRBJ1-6	CASTPRSSYNSPLHF	TGTGCCAGTACTCCGAGGAGCTCCTATAATTCACCCCTCCACTTT
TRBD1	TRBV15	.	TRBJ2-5	CATSRDGQGPETQYF	TGTGCCACCAGCAGAGATGGACAGGGGCCAGAGACCCAGTACTTC
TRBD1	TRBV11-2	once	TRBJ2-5	CASSSNLPMTGSETQYF	TGTGCCAGCAGCTCAAACCTGCCAATGACAGGGTCGGAGACCCAGTACTTC
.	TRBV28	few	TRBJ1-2	CASSTGRLGGYTF	TGTGCCAGCAGCACAGGGCGGCTCGGAGGCTACACCTTC
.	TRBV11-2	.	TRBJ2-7	CASSFTGGGQATSFEQYF	TGTGCCAGCAGCTTTACAGGTGGCGGACAAGCAACATCCTTCGAGCAGTACTTC
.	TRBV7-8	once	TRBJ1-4	CAVGGGEKLFF	TGTGCCGTGGGGGGAGGGGAAAAACTGTTTTTT
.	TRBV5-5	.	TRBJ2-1	CASSSFRGFYNEQFF	TGTGCCAGCAGCTCGTTCAGGGGTTTCTACAATGAGCAGTTCTTC
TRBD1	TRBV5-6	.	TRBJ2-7	CASSRDRDHEQYF	TGTGCCAGCAGCCGCGACAGGGATCACGAGCAGTACTTC
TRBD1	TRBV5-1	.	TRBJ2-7	CASSRDRGSYEQYF	TGCGCCAGCAGCAGGGACAGGGGCTCCTACGAGCAGTACTTC
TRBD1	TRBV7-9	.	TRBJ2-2	CASSYVRDSPSGELFF	TGTGCCAGCAGCTATGTCCGGGACAGCCCATCCGGGGAGCTGTTTTTT
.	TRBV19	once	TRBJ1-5	CASSIGEGYSNQPQHF	TGTGCCAGTAGTATCGGGGAGGGCTATAGCAATCAGCCCCAGCATTTT
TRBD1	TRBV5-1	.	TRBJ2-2	CASSPGGRTGELFF	TGCGCCAGCAGCCCAGGGGGCAGGACCGGGGAGCTGTTTTTT
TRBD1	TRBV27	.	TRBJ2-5	CASSSPGQGGETQYF	TGTGCCAGCAGTTCGCCGGGACAGGGGGGCGAGACCCAGTACTTC
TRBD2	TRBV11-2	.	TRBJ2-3	CASSTRTSGKGDTQYF	TGTGCCAGCAGCACCCGGACTAGCGGGAAGGGAGATACGCAGTATTTT
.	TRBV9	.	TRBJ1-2	CASSVGDTGTGYTF	TGTGCCAGCAGCGTAGGGGACACTGGTACGGGCTACACCTTC
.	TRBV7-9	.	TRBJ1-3	CASSLAPSSGNTIYF	TGTGCCAGCAGCTTAGCCCCGAGCTCTGGAAACACCATATATTTT
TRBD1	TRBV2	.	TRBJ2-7	CASSPGTGGREQYF	TGTGCCAGCAGCCCCGGGACAGGGGGCAGGGAGCAGTACTTC
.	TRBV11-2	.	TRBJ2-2	CASSSRDTGELFF	TGTGCCAGCAGCTCCAGGGACACCGGGGAGCTGTTTTTT
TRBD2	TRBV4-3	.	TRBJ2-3	CASSRGGSGDRADTQYF	TGCGCCAGCAGCCGCGGCGGTAGCGGGGACCGGGCAGATACGCAGTATTTT
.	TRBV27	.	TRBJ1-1	CASSLSGRGTEAFF	TGTGCCAGCAGTTTATCGGGGAGGGGCACTGAAGCTTTCTTT
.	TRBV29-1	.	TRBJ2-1	CSVSILSSYNEQFF	TGCAGCGTTTCGATTTTGAGCTCCTACAATGAGCAGTTCTTC
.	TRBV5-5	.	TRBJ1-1	CASSWGQTNTEAFF	TGTGCCAGCAGCTGGGGACAAACGAACACTGAAGCTTTCTTT
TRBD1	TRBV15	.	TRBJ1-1	CATVDGTENTEAFF	TGTGCCACTGTCGATGGGACAGAGAACACTGAAGCTTTCTTT
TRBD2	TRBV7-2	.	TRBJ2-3	CASSSRGGPGTDTQYF	TGTGCCAGCAGCTCGCGGGGGGGCCCTGGCACAGATACGCAGTATTTT
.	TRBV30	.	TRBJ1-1	CAWSVPRLRNTEAFF	TGTGCCTGGAGTGTCCCCAGGCTGAGGAACACTGAAGCTTTCTTT
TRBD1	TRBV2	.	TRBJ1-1	CATGHRGQLNTEAFF	TGTGCCACGGGACACAGGGGGCAATTGAACACTGAAGCTTTCTTT
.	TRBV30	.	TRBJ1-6	CAWRRRGNSPLHF	TGTGCCTGGAGAAGACGGGGAAATTCACCCCTCCACTTT
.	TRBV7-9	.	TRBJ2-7	CASSLASGDQSDEQYF	TGTGCCAGCAGCTTAGCTAGCGGAGACCAGAGCGACGAGCAGTACTTC
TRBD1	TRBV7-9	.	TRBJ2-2	CASSFRGQGNTGELFF	TGTGCCAGCAGCTTTAGGGGACAGGGGAACACCGGGGAGCTGTTTTTT
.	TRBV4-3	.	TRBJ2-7	CASSQLQGNEQYF	TGCGCCAGCAGCCAGCTACAGGGAAACGAGCAGTACTTC
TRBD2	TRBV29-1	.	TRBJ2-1	CSLSGGSYNEQFF	TGCAGCCTATCGGGGGGCTCCTACAATGAGCAGTTCTTC
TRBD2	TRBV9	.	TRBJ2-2	CASSATSEAETGELFF	TGTGCCAGCAGCGCGACTAGCGAGGCCGAAACCGGGGAGCTGTTTTTT
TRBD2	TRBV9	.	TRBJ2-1	CASGGLDLEQFF	TGTGCCAGCGGGGGACTAGATCTTGAGCAGTTCTTC
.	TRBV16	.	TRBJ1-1	CASSQYRRVYAFF	TGTGCCAGCAGCCAATATCGCAGGGTTTATGCTTTCTTT
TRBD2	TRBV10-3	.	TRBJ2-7	CAISGTGLAGGLSYEQYF	TGTGCCATCAGTGGTACGGGACTAGCGGGAGGCCTCTCCTACGAGCAGTACTTC
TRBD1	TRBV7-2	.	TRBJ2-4	CASSPDRVENIQYF	TGTGCCAGCAGCCCCGACAGGGTTGAAAACATTCAGTACTTC
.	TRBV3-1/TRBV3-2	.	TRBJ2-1	CASSRVGQYNEQFF	TGTGCCAGCAGCCGGGTCGGACAGTACAATGAGCAGTTCTTC
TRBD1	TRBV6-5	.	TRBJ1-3	CASNPGTAGNTIYF	TGTGCCAGCAACCCCGGGACAGCTGGAAACACCATATATTTT
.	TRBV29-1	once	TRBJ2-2	CREDWGLQGISGTGELFF	TGCAGAGAAGACTGGGGCCTACAGGGAATTTCGGGCACCGGGGAGCTGTTTTTT
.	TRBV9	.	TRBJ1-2	CASSPTSGRHYGYTF	TGTGCCAGCAGCCCAACCAGCGGCCGACACTATGGCTACACCTTC
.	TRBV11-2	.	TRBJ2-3	CASSLGPVLSDSTDTQYF	TGTGCCAGCAGCTTAGGCCCGGTTTTGAGCGACAGCACAGATACGCAGTATTTT
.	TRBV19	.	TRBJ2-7	CASSITGDSFPYEQYF	TGTGCCAGTAGTATTACGGGCGACAGCTTCCCCTACGAGCAGTACTTC
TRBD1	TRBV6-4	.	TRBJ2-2	CASSPGQTNTGELFF	TGTGCCAGCAGTCCGGGACAGACCAACACCGGGGAGCTGTTTTTT
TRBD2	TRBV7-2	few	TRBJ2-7	CASSVPGLDEQYF	TGTGCCAGCAGCGTACCGGGACTAGACGAGCAGTACTTC